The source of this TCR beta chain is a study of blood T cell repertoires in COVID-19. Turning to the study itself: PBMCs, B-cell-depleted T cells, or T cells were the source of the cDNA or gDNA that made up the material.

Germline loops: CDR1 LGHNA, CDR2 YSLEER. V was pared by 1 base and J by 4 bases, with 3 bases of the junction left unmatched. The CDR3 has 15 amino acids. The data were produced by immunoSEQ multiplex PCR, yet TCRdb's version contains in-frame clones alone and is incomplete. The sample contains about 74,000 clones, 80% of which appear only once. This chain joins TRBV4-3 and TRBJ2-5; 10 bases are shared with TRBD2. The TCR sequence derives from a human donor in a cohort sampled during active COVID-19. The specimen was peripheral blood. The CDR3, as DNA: TGCGCCAGCAGCCAAGCAACTAGCGGGGCAGAGACCCAGTACTTC. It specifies CASSQATSGAETQYF.